The T cell receptor beta chain described here comes from a study of neurological immune-mediated disorders. This clonotype is medium-sized within its sample. The target antigen is unknown. TCRdb passed the 5' RACE reads through MiXCR, listing each CDR3 protein once. The table records 27,000 or so distinct CDR3 sequences, about 3.1% of them present only once. Whole-study results and caveats: Among 34 multiple sclerosis patients, phylogenetic grouping put the repertoires of 18 into a single related-CDR3 cluster, a possible signature.

The CDR3 is 14 amino acids. The germline gives CDR1 SEHNR, CDR2 FQNEAQ (reference sequence). The ends were cut back, 2 bases at V and 9 bases at J, with 14 bases in the middle. This chain links TRBV7-9 with TRBJ2-1; D might be TRBD1 (5 bases). The source material was PBMCs. The receptor was isolated from a woman in her 30s with multiple sclerosis. The CDR3 nucleotides are TGTGCCAGCAGCTTATTATGGGGCGGCAGTGAGCAGTTCTTC. Its protein is CASSLLWGGSEQFF.